This passage covers 13 T cell receptor beta chains from one sample sequenced in a study of T cell changes during pregnancy in multiple sclerosis. Libraries were prepared by immunoSEQ multiplex PCR; TCRdb keeps only in-frame clonotypes and omits some of them. The sample lists tens of thousands of clones, about nine tenths occurring once. The sequencing here drew on peripheral blood, taken after pregnancy. All receptors come from a female donor in good health, enrolled as a control in a pregnancy study.

The chain joins TRBV5-1 to TRBJ1-5, with 7 bases aligning to TRBD1. The CDR3 extends over 15 amino acids. In germline, CDR1 is SGHRS, CDR2 YFSETQ. After removal of 3 bases from V and 7 bases from J, the junction contained 10 bases not matched to a gene. The CDR3 sequence is CASSYRTGRDQPQHF. The CDR3, as DNA: TGCGCCAGCAGCTACAGGACAGGTCGGGACCAGCCCCAGCATTTT. Variable domain in full (rest from reference TRBV5-1 and TRBJ1-5): KAGVTQTPRYLIKTRGQQVTLSCSPISGHRSVSWYQQTPGQGLQFLFEYFSETQRNKGNFPGRFSGRQFSNSRSEMNVSTLELGDSALYLCASSYRTGRDQPQHFGDGTRLSIL.

The chain carries TRBV9 and TRBJ2-3; 9 bases map to TRBD1. CDR1 and CDR2 from the germline V gene are SGDLS and YYNGEE. The CDR3 has 15 amino acids. The V gene end was trimmed by 4 bases and the J gene end by 1 base; junction bases not matched to a gene: 4. The chain's CDR3 is CASSPWDRGTDTQYF. The CDR3 coding sequence is TGTGCCAGCAGCCCGTGGGACAGGGGCACAGATACGCAGTATTTT.

This sequence joins TRBV2 and TRBJ1-2, with 7 bases aligning to TRBD1. The CDR3 is 14 residues long. Germline V CDR1 and CDR2: SNHLY, FYNNEI. J lost 4 bases, V lost 6 bases, and 8 bases had no gene match. The CDR3 spells CASRGDSLIYGYTF. The DNA for the CDR3 is TGTGCCAGCAGGGGGGACAGCCTAATCTATGGCTACACCTTC.

This chain uses TRBV7-9 with TRBJ2-7; weak D call: TRBD2 (7 bases). Germline V lookup: CDR1 SEHNR, CDR2 FQNEAQ (reference sequence). With 1 base removed from V and 4 bases from J, the gap between germline ends came to 17 bases. The CDR3 runs 16 residues. CDR3 in amino acids: CASSLGGGHVRYEQYF. The DNA for the CDR3 is TGTGCCAGCAGCTTAGGGGGGGGGCACGTACGGTACGAGCAGTACTTC.

The chain joins TRBV6-1 to TRBJ2-3, with TRBD2 matching over 10 bases. Germline trimming cut 4 bases from V and 4 bases from J; bases unmatched to any gene: 5. The length of the CDR3 is 15 residues. CDR1 and CDR2 (germline): MNHNS, SASEGT. CDR3 loop: CASSARLAGADTQYF. The CDR3 DNA reads as TGTGCCAGCAGTGCAAGACTAGCGGGTGCAGATACGCAGTATTTT.

The chain employs TRBV10-1 and TRBJ2-1; TRBD2 matches at 9 bases. Germline loops: CDR1 WNHNN, CDR2 SYGVQD (reference sequence). V was clipped by 6 bases and J by 10 bases; unmatched bases: 16. The CDR3 is 16 residues long. CDR3 loop: CASSPLASGMTREQFF. The CDR3 DNA reads TGCGCCAGCAGCCCCCTTGCTAGCGGGATGACGAGAGAGCAGTTCTTC.

V is TRBV19 and J is TRBJ1-4; D gene uncertain. The CDR3 length is 14 residues. V lost 3 bases and J 0 bases, leaving 5 bases between the germline ends. CDR1 and CDR2 (germline): LNHDA, SQIVND (reference sequence). CDR3 DNA: TGTGCCAGTAGTATCGGGGCAACTAATGAAAAACTGTTTTTT. Translated, it gives CASSIGATNEKLFF.

This clone has a single count. V is TRBV5-4 and J is TRBJ2-4; 8 bases align to TRBD1. The CDR3 is 14 amino acids. Germline loops: CDR1 SGHNT, CDR2 YYREEE (reference sequence). Trimming cost V 0 bases and J 4 bases; bases outside gene matches: 0. This CDR3 is CASSLDRGKNIQYF. CDR3 nucleotides: TGTGCCAGCAGCTTGGACAGGGGGAAAAACATTCAGTACTTC.

The chain is built from TRBV5-8 and TRBJ2-1; 10 bases line up with TRBD2. Germline V gene data show CDR1 as SGHTS and CDR2 as YDEGEE. V was pared by 0 bases and J by 4 bases, with 4 bases of the junction left unmatched. CDR3 length equals 16 residues. CDR3 amino acids: CASSLETSGRYNEQFF. Written as DNA, the CDR3 is TGTGCCAGCAGCTTGGAGACTAGCGGGCGTTACAATGAGCAGTTCTTC. Supplemented by reference TRBV5-8 and TRBJ2-1, the full variable domain reads EAGVTQSPTHLIKTRGQQATLRCSPISGHTSVYWYQQALGLGLQFLLWYDEGEERNRGNFPPRFSGRQFPNYSSELNVNALELEDSALYLCASSLETSGRYNEQFFGPGTRLTVL.

The chain links TRBV7-8 to TRBJ1-2; the D is unclear. The CDR3 contains 13 residues. The germline V gene encodes CDR1 SGHVS and CDR2 FQNEAQ. With 3 bases removed from V and 7 bases from J, the gap between germline ends came to 12 bases. Here the CDR3 reads CASSFRGMSGYTF. The CDR3 region has the DNA TGTGCCAGCAGCTTTCGGGGAATGAGTGGCTACACCTTC.

The chain recombines TRBV6-6 with TRBJ1-2; D is uncertain. Trimming took 7 bases from V and 0 from J, leaving 18 bases between them. Germline CDR1 reads MNHNY; CDR2 reads SVGAGI (reference sequence). CDR3 size: 16 residues. As DNA, the CDR3 is TGTGCCAGCACCTGGGCAGCCAGTTATTCTAACTATGGCTACACCTTC. Its protein is CASTWAASYSNYGYTF.

The rearrangement links TRBV5-1 to TRBJ1-2; D possibly corresponds to TRBD1 (6 bases). The ends were cut back, 4 bases at V and 4 bases at J, with 8 bases in the middle. CDR1 and CDR2 (germline): SGHRS, YFSETQ. The CDR3 covers 12 residues. The CDR3: CASSEQGYGYTF. CDR3 DNA sequence: TGCGCCAGCAGCGAACAGGGCTATGGCTACACCTTC.

The chain couples TRBV19 to TRBJ1-4; D perhaps matches TRBD1 (6 bases). V lost 4 bases, J lost 5 bases, and 17 bases lay in between. The germline V gene encodes CDR1 LNHDA and CDR2 SQIVND (reference sequence). The CDR3 loop spans 16 amino acids. CDR3 bases: TGTGCCAGTAGTACCGACCCACAGGGAAGGAATGAAAAACTGTTTTTT. Protein product: CASSTDPQGRNEKLFF.